A few counts support the clone carrying this T cell receptor (beta chain). The CDR3 loop spans 14 amino acids. The germline gives CDR1 SNHLY, CDR2 FYNNEI. V was shortened by 9 bases and J by 2 bases, with 16 bases between the two germline ends. The data originate from a study of shared clonotypes between healthy human individuals. The study ran the assay at deep level. Original processing methods: Without quality scores, immunoSEQ junctional reads could not be filtered like full-length reads. Sequenced by immunoSEQ multiplex PCR; TCRdb stores in-frame clones only, minus some. V and J calls and clone size follow that table, whereas D and trimming were derived from the DNA. The sample shows roughly 1,100,000 clones, under 80% of them seen only once.

The chain recombines TRBV2 with TRBJ2-5, with a tentative D call TRBD2 (6 bases). The source of this sequence is a man aged 18 to 35 in good health. Input material: memory CD4+ T cells sorted from blood. This sample's subset: CD45RA-negative fraction. The CDR3 loop is CASQARRGQETQYF. Written as DNA, the CDR3 is TGTGCCAGTCAGGCCCGGAGGGGACAAGAGACCCAGTACTTC.